The clone carrying this TCR beta chain was counted many times. This sample is part of a study of T-cell reconstitution after alpha-beta-depleted transplantation in children. CDR3 length equals 15 residues. The V end was cut by 4 bases, the J end by 6 bases, with 17 bases between. Germline V gives CDR1 SGHTS, CDR2 YDEGEE. It was with unique molecular identifiers that the TCRbeta library was prepared. TCRdb reprocessed the PCR reads with MiXCR, giving one entry per CDR3 protein. The sample carries over 400,000 distinct CDR3 sequences, about 12% recorded once. V is TRBV5-8 and J is TRBJ1-5, with a weak D call TRBD1 (5 bases). The sequencing used PBMCs from the stem cell graft donor, collected from the stem cell graft. This clonotype was obtained from a human donor who donated a stem cell graft to a child with combined immunodeficiency. The CDR3 bases are TGTGCCAGCAGCCTACCCGACAGTTCGACTCAGCCCCAGCATTTT. Protein: CASSLPDSSTQPQHF.